The 7 T cell receptor beta chains below all came from one sample that was sequenced in a study of T-cell memory formation after mild COVID-19. Using its own MiXCR run on the 5' RACE reads, TCRdb lists one record per CDR3 protein. The table lists 150,000 to 200,000 distinct CDR3 sequences, about 9.9% of them singletons, with around 3.8% in the top ten. The sequenced sample consisted of PBMCs or a T cell subset sorted from them (not recorded which). Receptors originate from a man younger than 35 who had mild COVID-19 (a few samples of this study predate the infection). Cell type and time point are not known.

This clonotype has a handful of counts. The gene calls are TRBV24-1 and TRBJ2-3, with 8 positions matching TRBD2. The CDR3 runs 15 residues. CDR1 is KGHDR and CDR2 is SFDVKD in the germline V gene. J gave up 3 bases and V 2 bases, and 3 bases lay outside the gene matches. CDR3 region: CATSDSAGGTDTQYF. CDR3 DNA: TGTGCCACCAGTGATTCCGCGGGGGGTACAGATACGCAGTATTTT.

This clonotype was detected ten times or more. The J gene is TRBJ2-1, the V gene TRBV7-2; 7 bases map to TRBD2. The CDR3 is made up of 14 amino acids. V lost 0 bases to trimming and J lost 12 bases; unmatched junction nucleotides: 8. The germline V gene encodes CDR1 SGHTA and CDR2 FQGNSA. The CDR3 DNA reads as TGTGCCAGCAGCTTAGCCGGCGGGGGTAGGGTGCAGTTCTTC. Its translation: CASSLAGGGRVQFF.

J is TRBJ2-7 and V is TRBV4-2, with D perhaps given as TRBD1 or TRBD2 (6 bases each). Deletions cut 1 base from V and 2 bases from J, with 12 bases between. Germline CDR1 is LGHNA and CDR2 is YNFKEQ. The CDR3 covers 15 residues. DNA for the CDR3: TGTGCCAGCAGCCAAGCCTCGGGGGCCCCCTACGAGCAGTACTTC. It translates to CASSQASGAPYEQYF.

The CDR3 nucleotides read TGCGCCAGCAGCCGGGGGACACTGAACACCGGGGAGCTGTTTTTT. Encoded protein: CASSRGTLNTGELFF. This chain links TRBV4-3 with TRBJ2-2; perhaps TRBD1 as D (6 bases). CDR3 length equals 15 residues. Trimming left V 4 bases short and J 1 base short, with 10 bases between. Germline V CDR1 and CDR2: LGHNA, YSLEER.

J is TRBJ2-7 and V is TRBV5-1, with D hard to call. Germline CDR1 SGHRS, CDR2 YFSETQ. The V end lost 0 bases, the J end lost 5 bases, and 3 bases lay between the germline ends. The CDR3 length is 11 residues. The CDR3 nucleotides read TGCGCCAGCAGCTTGGCAAACGAGCAGTACTTC. This codes for CASSLANEQYF.

This clonotype occurred a few times. This chain connects TRBV24-1 to TRBJ1-4, with D possibly matching TRBD1 (5 bases). CDR3 length: 12 residues. The germline V gene has CDR1 KGHDR and CDR2 SFDVKD. The V end was cut by 3 bases, the J end by 11 bases, with 9 bases between. The CDR3 nucleotides read TGTGCCACCAGTGATCTGGGGGGGAAACTGTTTTTT. Translating it yields CATSDLGGKLFF.

Only a few counts were recorded for this clonotype. The gene calls are TRBV7-9 and TRBJ2-3; 9 bases line up with TRBD2. Per the germline V gene, CDR1 is SEHNR and CDR2 is FQNEAQ (reference sequence). V trimming: 4 bases; J trimming: 2 bases; junction bases outside the gene matches: 7. The CDR3 has 16 amino acids. DNA of the CDR3: TGTGCCAGCAGCTCCTTGAGCGGGGGGATCACAGATACGCAGTATTTT. Translating gives CASSSLSGGITDTQYF.